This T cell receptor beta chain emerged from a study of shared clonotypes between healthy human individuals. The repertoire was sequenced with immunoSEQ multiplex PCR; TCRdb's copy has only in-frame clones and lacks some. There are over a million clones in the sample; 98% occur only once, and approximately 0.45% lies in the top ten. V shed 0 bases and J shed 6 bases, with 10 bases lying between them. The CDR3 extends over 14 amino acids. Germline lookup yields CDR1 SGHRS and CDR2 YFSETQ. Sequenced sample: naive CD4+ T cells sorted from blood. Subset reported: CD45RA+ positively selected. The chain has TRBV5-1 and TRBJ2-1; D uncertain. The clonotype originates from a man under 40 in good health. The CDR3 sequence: CASSLDYSRNEQFF. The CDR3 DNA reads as TGCGCCAGCAGCTTGGATTACAGTCGCAATGAGCAGTTCTTC.